A selection of T cell receptor beta chains follows, all from one sample in a study of cytomegalovirus exposure and HLA in healthy donors. The protocol was immunoSEQ multiplex PCR, while the TCRdb copy is restricted to in-frame clones and leaves out a portion. The sample includes about 160,000 clones, over 75% of them seen just once. The sample taken for sequencing was PBMCs. The receptor set was obtained from a woman younger than 45 in good health and CMV-seronegative. CDR3s include the opening cysteine and the closing phenylalanine or tryptophan. Each record gives: D gene, J gene, V gene, clone size, CDR3 protein, CDR3 DNA. The D gene is left open where the match is weak. Not all rows give a size; the values are once, few, many and, for expanded clones, a class.

>TRBD1|TRBJ1-5|TRBV6-1|.
CASKRQGALHQPQHF
TGTGCCAGCAAAAGACAGGGGGCCTTACATCAGCCCCAGCATTTT
>.|TRBJ2-1|TRBV7-8|.
CASSQVPKEQFF
TGTGCCAGCAGCCAGGTCCCAAAAGAGCAGTTCTTC
>TRBD1|TRBJ1-4|TRBV28|few
CASSRTGATNEKLFF
TGTGCCAGCAGCAGAACAGGGGCGACTAATGAAAAACTGTTTTTT
>.|TRBJ1-1|TRBV10-3|.
CAIKGSPGTEAFF
TGTGCCATCAAAGGGTCGCCAGGGACTGAAGCTTTCTTT
>.|TRBJ1-2|TRBV29-1|.
CSAPPPGGYGYTF
TGCAGCGCGCCTCCCCCCGGGGGCTATGGCTACACCTTC
>.|TRBJ1-2|TRBV11-1|.
CASSLLNYGYTF
TGTGCCAGCAGCTTATTAAACTATGGCTACACCTTC
>.|TRBJ2-1|TRBV5-4|once
CASSVYNEQFF
TGTGCCAGCAGTGTATACAATGAGCAGTTCTTC
>.|TRBJ2-1|TRBV28|.
CASRQGYNEQFF
TGTGCCAGCAGACAGGGATACAATGAGCAGTTCTTC
>TRBD1|TRBJ2-7|TRBV5-1|.
CASSPRDRGSYEQYF
TGCGCCAGCAGCCCCCGGGACAGGGGGTCGTACGAGCAGTACTTC
>TRBD2|TRBJ2-3|TRBV7-9|once
CASSSPASGGIMGDTQYF
TGTGCCAGCAGCTCACCTGCGAGCGGGGGCATTATGGGAGATACGCAGTATTTT
>TRBD1|TRBJ2-5|TRBV5-1|.
CASGNRDRAGTQYF
TGCGCCAGCGGGAACCGGGACAGGGCAGGGACCCAGTACTTC
>.|TRBJ2-7|TRBV2|.
CASRSQHYEQYF
TGTGCCAGCAGAAGTCAACACTACGAGCAGTACTTC